The 6 T cell receptor beta chains listed next were all sequenced from one sample in a study of blood T cell repertoires in COVID-19. Here immunoSEQ multiplex PCR was the method, and the copy in TCRdb shows in-frame clones only, minus some. The sample consists of roughly 310,000 clones, roughly nine tenths of them appearing once. The sample comprised PBMCs or T cells enriched from blood (not recorded which). Every receptor here comes from a man between 60 and 70 years old who had recovered from COVID-19.

The chain links TRBV4-1 to TRBJ1-5, with TRBD1 identical over 8 bases. The CDR3 runs 18 residues. The V and J ends lost 2 bases and 2 bases, in that order; junction bases with no gene match: 11. CDR1 MGHRA and CDR2 YSYEKL come from the germline V gene. The CDR3 protein is CASSQNHWTGRGNQPQHF. The DNA of the CDR3 is TGCGCCAGCAGCCAAAATCACTGGACAGGGCGTGGCAATCAGCCCCAGCATTTT.

V and J are TRBV25-1 and TRBJ1-1, with TRBD1 identical over 8 bases. The germline V gene encodes CDR1 MGHDK and CDR2 SYGVNS. The CDR3 length is 15 residues. V gave up 3 bases and J gave up 1 base; unmatched junction bases: 4. This CDR3 is CASSDDRGRNTEAFF. CDR3 in DNA: TGTGCCAGCAGTGATGACAGGGGACGGAACACTGAAGCTTTCTTT.

This sequence joins TRBV7-3 and TRBJ1-1; no definite D call. CDR3 length: 13 amino acids. The ends were cut back, 2 bases at V and 1 base at J, with 5 bases in the middle. Germline CDR1 and CDR2: SGHTA and FQGTGA. In DNA, the CDR3 is TGTGCCAGCAGCTTAGCCAGGAACACTGAAGCTTTCTTT. Translation gives CASSLARNTEAFF. Drawing the rest from reference TRBV7-3 and TRBJ1-1, the complete variable domain is GAGVSQTPSNKVTEKGKYVELRCDPISGHTALYWYRQSLGQGPEFLIYFQGTGAADDSGLPNDRFFAVRPEGSVSTLKIQRTERGDSAVYLCASSLARNTEAFFGQGTRLTVV.

This rearrangement joins TRBV15 to TRBJ1-2; weak D call: TRBD1 (5 bases). The germline V and J ends were trimmed by 1 base and 7 bases, with 7 bases remaining between them. Germline CDR1 is LNHNV and CDR2 is YYDKDF (reference sequence). The CDR3 extends over 12 amino acids. As DNA, the CDR3 is TGTGCCACCAGCAGAGGGACAAGTGGCTACACCTTC. Translation gives CATSRGTSGYTF.

This chain links TRBV19 with TRBJ1-1; D not resolved. The V end lost 4 bases, the J end lost 6 bases, and 6 bases lay between the germline ends. Germline V gene data show CDR1 as LNHDA and CDR2 as SQIVND (reference sequence). The CDR3 spans 11 residues. This CDR3 reads CASSKQAEAFF. DNA of the CDR3: TGTGCCAGTAGTAAGCAGGCTGAAGCTTTCTTT.

The gene calls are TRBV7-6 and TRBJ1-6; TRBD1 is a possible D gene (6 bases). The CDR3 is 15 residues long. Germline V gives CDR1 SGHVS, CDR2 FNYEAQ. Trimming took 3 bases from V and 7 from J, leaving 13 bases between them. CDR3 nucleotides: TGTGCCAGCAGCTTGAACAGGGCCATGAATTCACCCCTCCACTTT. Amino acids: CASSLNRAMNSPLHF.